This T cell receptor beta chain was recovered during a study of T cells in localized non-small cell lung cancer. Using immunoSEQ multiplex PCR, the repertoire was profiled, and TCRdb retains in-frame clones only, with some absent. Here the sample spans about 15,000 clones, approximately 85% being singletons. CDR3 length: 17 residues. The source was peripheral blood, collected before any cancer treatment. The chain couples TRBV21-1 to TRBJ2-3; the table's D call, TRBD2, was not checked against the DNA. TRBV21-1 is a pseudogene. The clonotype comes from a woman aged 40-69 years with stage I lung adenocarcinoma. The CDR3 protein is CASSPRGSASSTDTQYF. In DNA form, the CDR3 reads TGTGCCAGCAGCCCGCGGGGTAGCGCGTCTAGCACAGATACGCAGTATTTT.